This is a list of T cell receptor beta chains from one sample in a study of OX40 agonist ivuxolimab in advanced cancers. Profiled with immunoSEQ multiplex PCR; TCRdb holds only in-frame clones, not every one. The repertoire has about 10,000 clones, about three quarters of them found once; the top ten carry around a fifth. The sequencing here drew on CD4+ or CD8+ T cells sorted from blood, taken in a trial of the OX40 agonist ivuxolimab. The receptors here all came from an adult with an advanced solid tumor such as melanoma, head and neck, liver or kidney cancer. The CDR3 runs from the conserved cysteine through the conserved F or W. D genes are given only for firm matches. Expanded clones are given a class, and other clones once, few, many or no size at all.

J gene	V gene	D gene	clone size	CDR3 protein	CDR3 DNA
TRBJ2-7	TRBV27	NA	NA	CASSLGGPYEQYF	TGTGCCAGCAGTTTGGGGGGACCCTACGAGCAGTACTTC
TRBJ2-7	TRBV11-3	NA	NA	CASSSLGYAFEQYF	TGTGCCAGCAGCTCATTGGGGTACGCTTTCGAGCAGTACTTC
TRBJ2-4	TRBV10-3	NA	NA	CATERGGKNIQYF	TGTGCCACAGAGAGGGGCGGAAAAAACATTCAGTACTTC
TRBJ2-1	TRBV28	NA	NA	CASSPRLRAIEQFF	TGTGCCAGCAGTCCTAGATTGCGGGCAATCGAGCAGTTCTTC
TRBJ2-7	TRBV5-1	TRBD1	NA	CASSTGTGPSYEQYF	TGCGCCAGCAGCACCGGGACAGGGCCTTCCTACGAGCAGTACTTC
TRBJ2-5	TRBV7-8	NA	NA	CASSLFQGGQETQYF	TGTGCCAGCAGCTTATTCCAGGGGGGGCAGGAGACCCAGTACTTC
TRBJ2-1	TRBV19	TRBD2	medium-sized	CASSISPTSGVSSYNEQFF	TGTGCCAGTAGTATTTCTCCAACTAGCGGGGTGAGCTCCTACAATGAGCAGTTCTTC
TRBJ2-3	TRBV6-5	NA	NA	CASSNGMGADTQYF	TGTGCCAGCAGTAACGGGATGGGCGCAGATACGCAGTATTTT
TRBJ2-3	TRBV9	TRBD2	NA	CASSLTGLAVSDTQYF	TGTGCCAGCAGCCTTACCGGACTAGCGGTCTCGGATACGCAGTATTTT
TRBJ1-1	TRBV6-5	NA	NA	CASSPRVIFTEAFF	TGTGCCAGCTCCCCCCGAGTGATCTTCACTGAAGCTTTCTTT
TRBJ1-5	TRBV27	NA	NA	CASSLWGRSPMGPQPQHF	TGTGCCAGCAGTTTATGGGGGAGGTCACCAATGGGGCCTCAGCCCCAGCATTTT
TRBJ2-3	TRBV11-3	NA	few	CASSPTGFKRTDTQYF	TGTGCCAGCAGCCCGACGGGATTCAAGAGGACAGATACGCAGTATTTT
TRBJ1-1	TRBV5-6	TRBD1	NA	CASSFREGAYWKTFF	TGTGCCAGCAGCTTTAGGGAGGGGGCATATTGGAAAACTTTCTTT
TRBJ2-5	TRBV7-6	NA	once	CASSQMVGTQYF	TGTGCCAGCAGCCAGATGGTAGGGACCCAGTACTTC
TRBJ2-2	TRBV18	NA	NA	CASSPSFGGPENTGELFF	TGTGCCAGCTCACCGTCTTTCGGGGGGCCGGAGAACACCGGGGAGCTGTTTTTT
TRBJ2-1	TRBV9	TRBD2	NA	CASSVEGTSGNEQFF	TGTGCCAGCAGCGTAGAAGGGACTAGCGGCAATGAGCAGTTCTTC
TRBJ1-1	TRBV19	TRBD1	NA	CASLDRQNTEAFF	TGTGCCAGCCTGGACAGGCAGAACACTGAAGCTTTCTTT
TRBJ2-5	TRBV30	TRBD2	once	CAWSAGTSGETQYF	TGTGCCTGGAGCGCCGGGACTAGTGGGGAGACCCAGTACTTC
TRBJ2-5	TRBV11-3	NA	NA	CASSLVVLETQYF	TGTGCCAGCAGCTTAGTGGTGCTGGAGACCCAGTACTTC
TRBJ2-3	TRBV27	TRBD1	NA	CATLGGDRVDTQYF	TGTGCCACCCTAGGGGGTGACAGGGTTGATACGCAGTATTTT
TRBJ2-3	TRBV21-1	NA	NA	CASSKYRVSSDTQYF	TGTGCCAGCAGCAAATATAGGGTCTCTTCGGATACGCAGTATTTT
TRBJ2-3	TRBV19	NA	NA	CASSIGRGGDTQYF	TGTGCCAGTAGTATCGGGCGGGGAGGTGATACGCAGTATTTT
TRBJ1-5	TRBV19	NA	NA	CAVSSEGSGNQPQHF	TGTGCCGTAAGTAGTGAGGGGTCGGGCAATCAGCCCCAGCATTTT
TRBJ1-1	TRBV5-6	NA	NA	CASSYDREAFF	TGTGCCAGCAGCTACGACAGGGAAGCTTTCTTT
TRBJ2-7	TRBV11-1	NA	NA	CASTPVRGSYEQYF	TGTGCCAGCACCCCGGTGAGGGGCTCCTACGAGCAGTACTTC
TRBJ1-2	TRBV5-6	NA	NA	CASSLPIQPLYGYTF	TGTGCCAGCAGCTTGCCGATACAACCGCTCTATGGCTACACCTTC
TRBJ2-7	TRBV29-1	TRBD1	medium-sized	CSVTNRGRAYEQYF	TGCAGCGTTACCAACAGGGGGCGCGCGTACGAGCAGTACTTC
TRBJ2-1	TRBV28	TRBD2	NA	CASSTLESGGPIVSAYNEQFF	TGTGCCAGCAGTACCCTAGAAAGCGGGGGGCCAATAGTAAGCGCCTACAATGAGCAGTTCTTC
TRBJ1-4	TRBV6-5	NA	NA	CASTKGLLNEKLFF	TGTGCCAGCACCAAGGGACTCCTTAATGAAAAACTGTTTTTT
TRBJ2-7	TRBV5-8	TRBD1	few	CASSLGTGDEQYF	TGTGCCAGCAGCTTAGGGACAGGGGACGAGCAGTACTTC
TRBJ2-6	TRBV28	NA	NA	CASSSIRYSTTYSGANVLTF	TGTGCCAGCAGCTCTATAAGGTACAGCACTACCTACTCTGGGGCCAACGTCCTGACTTTC
TRBJ1-1	TRBV29-1	TRBD1	NA	CSVVSDRGGMNTEAFF	TGCAGCGTTGTAAGCGACAGGGGGGGGATGAACACTGAAGCTTTCTTT
TRBJ2-3	TRBV7-9	TRBD1	few	CASSLGQGDSSTDTQYF	TGTGCCAGCAGCCTCGGACAGGGGGATTCTAGCACAGATACGCAGTATTTT
TRBJ2-3	TRBV12-5	NA	once	CASGSSADNTDTQYF	TGTGCTAGTGGTTCGTCGGCCGACAACACAGATACGCAGTATTTT
TRBJ1-6	TRBV27	NA	few	CASSSLGALHF	TGTGCCAGCAGTTCCCTGGGAGCACTCCACTTT
TRBJ1-2	TRBV25-1	NA	NA	CASSEFSVTDAFYGYTF	TGTGCCAGCAGTGAATTCAGTGTGACAGACGCCTTCTATGGCTACACCTTC
TRBJ2-5	TRBV13	TRBD2	NA	CASSLAGKTSGEETQYF	TGTGCCAGCAGCTTAGCCGGGAAGACTAGCGGGGAAGAGACCCAGTACTTC
TRBJ1-1	TRBV15	NA	NA	CATRATVNTEAFF	TGTGCCACCAGGGCCACGGTCAACACTGAAGCTTTCTTT
TRBJ2-1	TRBV5-1	TRBD2	NA	CASSVTSGGYEQFF	TGCGCCAGCAGCGTGACTAGCGGGGGGTATGAGCAGTTCTTC
TRBJ1-1	TRBV4-1	NA	NA	CASSYDRQTEAFF	TGCGCCAGCAGCTATGACCGCCAGACTGAAGCTTTCTTT
TRBJ2-3	TRBV18	NA	NA	CASSPLARGGTDTQYF	TGTGCCAGCTCACCATTGGCGAGGGGAGGCACAGATACGCAGTATTTT
TRBJ2-3	TRBV5-1	NA	NA	CASSSMGASTDTQYF	TGCGCCAGCAGCTCGATGGGGGCTAGCACAGATACGCAGTATTTT
TRBJ1-2	TRBV4-1	TRBD1	NA	CASSQDRGTGLLLNYGYTF	TGCGCCAGCAGCCAAGATCGAGGGACAGGTCTTCTACTAAACTATGGCTACACCTTC
TRBJ2-3	TRBV27	NA	NA	CASSSPGAIGTQYF	TGTGCCAGCAGTTCCCCGGGGGCCATAGGTACGCAGTATTTT
TRBJ2-7	TRBV4-1	TRBD2	NA	CASSQGLAGLRVEQYF	TGCGCCAGCAGCCAGGGACTAGCGGGGCTAAGAGTCGAGCAGTACTTC
TRBJ2-1	TRBV7-3	NA	NA	CASASQRDNEQFF	TGTGCCAGCGCCTCCCAGAGGGACAATGAGCAGTTCTTC
TRBJ2-7	TRBV9	NA	NA	CASSVDTSSYEQYF	TGTGCCAGCAGCGTAGATACATCTTCCTACGAGCAGTACTTC
TRBJ2-7	TRBV21-1	NA	NA	CASSKKKDSYEQYF	TGTGCCAGCAGCAAGAAAAAGGACTCCTACGAGCAGTACTTC
TRBJ1-6	TRBV4-2	NA	NA	CASSHGQVHSSYNSPLHF	TGTGCCAGCAGCCATGGCCAGGTTCATAGCTCCTATAATTCACCCCTCCACTTT
TRBJ1-2	TRBV30	NA	NA	CAWSIKGLYGYTF	TGTGCCTGGAGTATAAAAGGACTTTATGGCTACACCTTC
TRBJ2-1	TRBV13	TRBD2	NA	CASSSPELAGGPGNEQFF	TGTGCCAGCAGCTCCCCCGAGCTAGCGGGGGGCCCTGGCAATGAGCAGTTCTTC
TRBJ1-5	TRBV7-9	TRBD1	NA	CASSFQGVNQPQHF	TGTGCCAGCAGCTTTCAGGGGGTGAATCAGCCCCAGCATTTT
TRBJ1-2	TRBV5-5	NA	few	CASSLNRFYGYTF	TGTGCCAGCAGCTTAAACAGATTCTATGGCTACACCTTC
TRBJ2-1	TRBV19	TRBD2	NA	CASRGDSYNEQFF	TGTGCCAGCCGGGGGGACTCCTACAATGAGCAGTTCTTC
TRBJ2-5	TRBV6-5	NA	NA	CASSYGKETQYF	TGTGCCAGCAGTTACGGAAAAGAGACCCAGTACTTC
TRBJ2-7	TRBV28	NA	once	CASSLSHGGYEQYF	TGTGCCAGCAGTTTAAGTCACGGGGGCTACGAGCAGTACTTC
TRBJ2-1	TRBV5-1	NA	NA	CASRAGPRDEQFF	TGCGCCAGCAGGGCGGGACCCCGGGATGAGCAGTTCTTC